A single sample gave rise to the 8 T cell receptor beta chains below, sequenced in a study of shared clonotypes between healthy human individuals. Assay used: immunoSEQ multiplex PCR; TCRdb lists only in-frame clones, some missing. Altogether over 700,000 clones are present, around 70% being singletons, with the ten largest covering roughly 1.8%. The specimen was memory CD4+ T cells sorted from blood. As for subset: CD45RA-negative fraction. The receptors come from a woman aged 30 to 39 in good health.

This clone is medium-sized (0.01 to 0.1%) by share. The chain is built from TRBV29-1 and TRBJ2-1; the D gene is possibly TRBD2 (5 bases). This CDR3 is 12 amino acids long. Germline CDR1 SQVTM, CDR2 ANQGSEA. The CDR3: CTMSRTENEQFF. The CDR3 nucleotides are TGCACGATGAGTAGGACTGAAAATGAGCAGTTCTTC.

This chain links TRBV27 with TRBJ2-1; 10 bases fit TRBD2. Germline V gives CDR1 MNHEY, CDR2 SMNVEV (reference sequence). After removal of 6 bases from V and 3 bases from J, the junction contained 2 bases not matched to a gene. This CDR3 spans 14 amino acids. The CDR3 coding sequence is TGTGCCAGCAGACTAGCGGGAAACTACAATGAGCAGTTCTTC. Protein sequence: CASRLAGNYNEQFF.

The CDR3 is CASSQFSSGIRNEQFF. The CDR3 region has the DNA TGCGCCAGCAGCCAATTTTCCAGCGGGATAAGGAATGAGCAGTTCTTC. The V gene is TRBV4-1, the J gene TRBJ2-1; TRBD2 agrees at 7 bases. V shed 2 bases and J 7 bases; nucleotides not matched to a gene: 11. CDR3 size: 16 residues. The germline gives CDR1 MGHRA, CDR2 YSYEKL.

V is TRBV11-2 and J is TRBJ1-1; maybe TRBD1 (5 bases). CDR3 length equals 15 residues. V shed 8 bases and J shed 1 base, with 17 bases lying between them. Germline CDR1 and CDR2: SGHAT and FQNNGV. The CDR3, as DNA: TGTGCCAGCCGTCCGGGACGCCAGACGAACACTGAAGCTTTCTTT. Encoded protein: CASRPGRQTNTEAFF.

CDR3 DNA sequence: TGCGCCAGCAGCCAATCGGGACTCCCGAACAATGAGCAGTTCTTC. Amino acids: CASSQSGLPNNEQFF. The chain links TRBV4-1 to TRBJ2-1; perhaps TRBD2 as D (6 bases). V was shortened by 2 bases and J by 5 bases, with 13 bases between the two germline ends. Germline lookup yields CDR1 MGHRA and CDR2 YSYEKL. The CDR3 runs to 15 residues.

J is TRBJ2-5 and V is TRBV28; 9 bases align to TRBD1. This CDR3 contains 12 residues. With V trimmed by 11 bases and J by 3 bases, 4 bases remained unmatched. Looked up from germline, CDR1 is MDHEN and CDR2 is SYDVKM. The CDR3 bases are TGTGCCGGAAGGACAGGGGAAGAGACCCAGTACTTC. Translation: CAGRTGEETQYF.

J is TRBJ2-1 and V is TRBV28; the D is unclear. CDR1 is MDHEN, CDR2 SYDVKM, per germline. This CDR3 contains 15 residues. Deletions cut 3 bases from V and 5 bases from J, with 14 bases between. The CDR3 sequence: CASSFYRVLNNEQFF. The CDR3 region has the DNA TGTGCCAGCAGTTTCTACCGGGTCCTAAACAATGAGCAGTTCTTC.

Regarding this clone: The sample carries other DNA sequences with the same CDR3. This sequence joins TRBV30 and TRBJ1-5, with TRBD1 as a possible D gene (6 bases). The CDR3 contains 13 residues. Deletions cut 0 bases from V and 6 bases from J, with 9 bases between. Germline CDR1 is GTSNPN and CDR2 is SVGIG (reference sequence). CDR3 sequence: CAWSVQGSQPQHF. The CDR3 nucleotides are TGTGCCTGGAGTGTACAGGGTTCTCAGCCCCAGCATTTT. Full variable domain (remainder filled in from reference TRBV30 and TRBJ1-5): SQTIHQWPATLVQPVGSPLSLECTVEGTSNPNLYWYRQAAGRGLQLLFYSVGIGQISSEVPQNLSASRPQDRQFILSSKKLLLSDSGFYLCAWSVQGSQPQHFGDGTRLSIL.